Sequencing of this TCR beta chain was carried out in a study of cytomegalovirus exposure and HLA in healthy donors. With 60 Vbeta and 13 Jbeta primers, the PCR was carried out. Assay: immunoSEQ multiplex PCR; the TCRdb copy retains only in-frame clones and omits some. The sample has roughly 140,000 clones; roughly 80% are singletons. Germline CDR1 reads LGHNA; CDR2 reads YSLEER. The CDR3 is 17 residues long. The V end was cut by 0 bases, the J end by 0 bases, with 14 bases between. Sequencing was performed on PBMCs. This receptor was identified in a man aged 18 to 35 in good health and CMV-seronegative. The V and J genes are TRBV4-3 and TRBJ1-2; D perhaps matches TRBD1 (6 bases). The CDR3 coding sequence is TGCGCCAGCAGCCAAGAATCAGGGGCCCCTGCTAACTATGGCTACACCTTC. This encodes CASSQESGAPANYGYTF.